What follows is one T cell receptor (beta chain) and its context. The antigen remains unidentified. Looked up from germline, CDR1 is KGHDR and CDR2 is SFDVKD. The V and J ends lost 3 bases and 2 bases respectively, with 10 bases between them. The CDR3 has 15 residues. The sample belongs to a study of T cell responses to AZD1222 COVID-19 vaccine. Only in-frame clones appear in the TCRdb table, and some are missing; sequencing was by immunoSEQ multiplex PCR. The repertoire holds approximately 100,000 clones, with approximately 91% as singletons. The study, taken as a whole, reports: Donors in the cohort were predominantly white British and more often female, and clonal diversity was possibly underestimated. It was only after the peak T cell response that any repertoires were sampled. Epitopes outside B.1.351 and B.1.1.7 mutated regions reportedly drew nearly half of spike TCRs. Breadth and depth of Spike-specific TCRs rose after two AZD1222 doses.

Sequenced here: peripheral blood, sampled on day 0 of AZD1222 vaccination. The chain links TRBV24-1 to TRBJ1-5; D is unresolved. The source of this sequence is an adult in good health. The CDR3 region has the DNA TGTGCCACCAGTGATCCGAGCGAGGGCAATCAGCCCCAGCATTTT. Translation: CATSDPSEGNQPQHF.